This T cell receptor (beta chain) was sequenced during a study of cytomegalovirus exposure and HLA in healthy donors. PCR primers comprised 60 Vbeta and 13 Jbeta primers. The method was immunoSEQ multiplex PCR; TCRdb's version includes in-frame clones alone and lacks a portion of them. The sample includes about 54,000 clones. The germline V gene encodes CDR1 MNHEY and CDR2 SVGAGI. The CDR3 has 15 amino acids. Trimming shortened V by 5 bases and J by 1 base, and 11 bases separated the two germline ends. The specimen sequenced was PBMCs. The J gene is TRBJ2-2, the V gene TRBV6-5, with unresolved D. This clonotype was obtained from a middle-aged woman in good health and CMV-seronegative. The DNA for the CDR3 is TGTGCCAGCAGTCCCCCGCTCGGGAACACCGGGGAGCTGTTTTTT. Protein: CASSPPLGNTGELFF.